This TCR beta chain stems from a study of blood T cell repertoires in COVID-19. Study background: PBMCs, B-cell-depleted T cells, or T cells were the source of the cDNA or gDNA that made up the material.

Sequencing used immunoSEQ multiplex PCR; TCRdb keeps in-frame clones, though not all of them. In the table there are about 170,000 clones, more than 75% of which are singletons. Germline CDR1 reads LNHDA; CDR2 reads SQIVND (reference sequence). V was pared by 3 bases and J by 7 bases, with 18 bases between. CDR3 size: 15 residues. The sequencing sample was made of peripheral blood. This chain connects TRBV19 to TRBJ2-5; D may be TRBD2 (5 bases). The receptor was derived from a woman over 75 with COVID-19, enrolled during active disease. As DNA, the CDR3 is TGTGCCAGTAGTATGGTGTCCGGCGGCGGGCGGACCCAGTACTTC. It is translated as CASSMVSGGGRTQYF.